The T cell receptor beta chain described here comes from a study of T cells in Graves' hyperthyroidism and ophthalmopathy. The wider study: Peripheral blood was collected at initial diagnosis, before any treatment. The study's findings and limits: Blood held most thyroid clonotypes expanded above 0.001 frequency. In validation, the model predicted ophthalmopathy. These predictions came a median around 5.9 months before onset.

This clonotype turned up a few times. What it recognizes is unknown. TCR beta CDR3 sequences were amplified from RNA transcripts. The study used the HTBI primer set for a first-round RT-PCR of the TCR CDR3. TCRdb re-analysed the multiplex PCR reads in MiXCR, keeping a single row per CDR3 protein. The table records a few hundred thousand distinct CDR3 sequences, about 20% of them present only once. V lost 5 bases and J lost 7; bases outside the gene matches: 11. Germline CDR1 is SGHTA and CDR2 is FQGNSA. CDR3 length: 14 amino acids. This chain uses TRBV7-2 with TRBJ2-7; 7 bases are shared with TRBD1. The receptor was isolated from a woman between 65 and 79 years old with Graves' ophthalmopathy. Sequencing was done on a sample of blood. The CDR3 DNA reads as TGTGCCAGCAGCCCGGACAGGATAGCTACGGAGCAGTACTTC. It is translated as CASSPDRIATEQYF.